This T cell receptor beta chain was identified during a study of blood T cell repertoires in COVID-19. Germline loops: CDR1 WNHNN, CDR2 SYGVQD (reference sequence). This CDR3 region has 14 residues. J gave up 6 bases and V 6 bases, and 7 bases lay outside the gene matches. Some clones are missing from TCRdb's copy, which holds only in-frame ones; the method was immunoSEQ multiplex PCR. The data show a few hundred thousand clones, with roughly 87% seen just once and around 10% held by the top ten. This chain links TRBV10-1 with TRBJ1-1; 10 positions agree with TRBD1. Sequencing was performed on PBMCs or T cells enriched from blood (not recorded which). The receptor comes from a woman aged 18-30 years who had recovered from COVID-19. CDR3 sequence reads: CASRVGQGGAEAFF. DNA for the CDR3: TGCGCCAGCAGGGTCGGACAGGGGGGCGCTGAAGCTTTCTTT.